The 18 T cell receptor beta chains below were found in one sample sequenced in a study of read filtering for tumor transcriptome and immune sequencing. This library used approximately 370 ng RNA and molecular barcoded adaptors spanning alpha/delta and beta/gamma chains. MiXCR, run by TCRdb on the reads, gives a single entry per CDR3 protein. Of 120,000 or so distinct CDR3 sequences in the sample, 10% to 15% were seen once. The specimen sequenced was a population of CD138-negative cells sorted from bone marrow. The receptors here all came from a donor over 35 with multiple myeloma.

This chain joins TRBV24-1 and TRBJ2-3; D perhaps matches TRBD1 (6 bases). The CDR3 extends over 16 amino acids. V shed 4 bases and J shed 5 bases, with 18 bases lying between them. Germline CDR1 is KGHDR and CDR2 is SFDVKD. The DNA for the CDR3 is TGTGCCACCAGTGACCGTGCTAGGGACACCAAAGATACGCAGTATTTT. Encoded protein: CATSDRARDTKDTQYF.

This clonotype was found many times. V is TRBV6-6 and J is TRBJ2-1, with D perhaps matching TRBD1 (6 bases). Trimming left V 2 bases short and J 5 bases short, with 10 bases between. The CDR3 spans 14 residues. Per germline, CDR1 MNHNY and CDR2 SVGAGI (reference sequence). The CDR3: CASSYEQGNNEQFF. The CDR3 DNA follows: TGTGCCAGCAGTTACGAGCAGGGGAACAATGAGCAGTTCTTC.

This chain links TRBV18 with TRBJ1-6, with D maybe TRBD1 (6 bases). The CDR3 length is 14 residues. V dropped 2 bases and J dropped 10 bases, with 12 bases sitting between them. Germline V gene data show CDR1 as KGHSH and CDR2 as LQKENI. Here the CDR3 DNA reads TGTGCCAGCTCACCATTCGAGGGGGAGTCACCCCTCCACTTT. This codes for CASSPFEGESPLHF.

This clonotype was found many times. The chain combines TRBV6-5 with TRBJ2-5; possibly TRBD2 for D (6 bases). Germline CDR1 and CDR2: MNHEY and SVGAGI. The CDR3 has 13 amino acids. Trimming took off 5 bases at V and 5 bases at J, with 12 bases between the two ends. The CDR3 region has the DNA TGTGCCAGCAGTCCTACGGGGGTGGAGACCCAGTACTTC. It specifies CASSPTGVETQYF.

In its sample, this clonotype was seen many times. This chain uses TRBV6-2 or TRBV6-3 with TRBJ1-5; D is perhaps TRBD1 (6 bases). V lost 6 bases to trimming and J lost 4 bases, with 16 bases between them. CDR1 and CDR2 (germline): MNHEY, SVGEGT. The CDR3 runs to 15 residues. Here the CDR3 reads CASSLTGGGNQPQHF. The DNA for the CDR3 is TGTGCCAGCAGCTTAACGGGGGGCGGGAATCAGCCCCAGCATTTT.

In its sample, this clonotype was seen many times. This chain links TRBV9 with TRBJ2-1; TRBD2 matches 8 bases. With 3 bases clipped from V and 6 bases from J, the junction kept 5 bases outside the gene matches. The CDR3 is 14 residues long. Germline CDR1 is SGDLS and CDR2 is YYNGEE. The CDR3 loop reads CASSGGRSRNEQFF. CDR3 in DNA: TGTGCCAGCAGCGGCGGGAGGAGTCGCAATGAGCAGTTCTTC. Full variable domain (remainder filled in from reference TRBV9 and TRBJ2-1): DSGVTQTPKHLITATGQRVTLRCSPRSGDLSVYWYQQSLDQGLQFLIQYYNGEERAKGNILERFSAQQFPDLHSELNLSSLELGDSALYFCASSGGRSRNEQFFGPGTRLTVL.

This clonotype appeared many times. The CDR3 coding sequence is TGCGCCAGCAGCCAAGGACCTACTAGCGGGAGACGAGACGAGCAGTACTTC. It translates to CASSQGPTSGRRDEQYF. The V call is TRBV4-1, the J call TRBJ2-7; 11 positions agree with TRBD2. This CDR3 is 17 amino acids long. V was pared by 1 base and J by 5 bases, with 10 bases of the junction left unmatched. Germline V lookup: CDR1 MGHRA, CDR2 YSYEKL.

Of note for this clonotype: A much larger clone is a single base away; this may be a read error. This chain links TRBV20-1 with TRBJ2-7; TRBD1 matches 7 bases. V gave up 5 bases and J gave up 1 base; unmatched junction bases: 8. The germline gives CDR1 DFQATT, CDR2 SNEGSKA (reference sequence). The CDR3 contains 14 residues. The CDR3 nucleotides are TGCAGTGCTGGCGATCCGGGACAGTCCTACGAGCAGTACTTC. Translating gives CSAGDPGQSYEQYF.

This clonotype was detected many times. The V gene is TRBV6-5, the J gene TRBJ1-1; D gene ambiguous. CDR1 and CDR2 (germline): MNHEY, SVGAGI. The CDR3 is made up of 13 amino acids. The V and J ends lost 8 bases and 6 bases respectively, with 16 bases between them. CDR3 coding DNA: TGTGCCAGCTCCAAGGAGGCAATTCCTGAAGCTTTCTTT. This sequence encodes CASSKEAIPEAFF.

The table lists this clonotype with a few counts. V gene TRBV11-1 combines with J gene TRBJ2-1, with D perhaps matching TRBD1 (7 bases). This CDR3 is built from 18 residues. Germline assignment: CDR1 SGHAT and CDR2 FQDESV (reference sequence). The V end was cut by 1 base, the J end by 6 bases, with 22 bases between. The CDR3 sequence is CASSLGYAGTARGNEQFF. CDR3 DNA sequence: TGTGCCAGCAGCTTAGGGTATGCGGGGACAGCCAGAGGCAATGAGCAGTTCTTC. The variable domain in full, completed from reference TRBV11-1 and TRBJ2-1, reads EAEVAQSPRYKITEKSQAVAFWCDPISGHATLYWYRQILGQGPELLVQFQDESVVDDSQLPKDRFSAERLKGVDSTLKIQPAELGDSAMYLCASSLGYAGTARGNEQFFGPGTRLTVL.

This clonotype was seen repeatedly, ten times or more. V gene TRBV29-1 combines with J gene TRBJ2-1; TRBD2 agrees at 9 bases. CDR1 is SQVTM, CDR2 ANQGSEA, per germline. With V trimmed by 8 bases and J by 7 bases, 21 bases remained unmatched. This CDR3 region has 17 residues. CDR3 residues: CSYSGREGQSSQNEQFF. The CDR3 bases are TGCAGCTATTCAGGGCGGGAGGGCCAGTCGTCTCAGAATGAGCAGTTCTTC.

This clonotype was counted many times. The gene calls are TRBV20-1 and TRBJ1-5; perhaps TRBD1 as D (6 bases). The ends were cut back, 0 bases at V and 6 bases at J, with 18 bases in the middle. The CDR3 has 16 amino acids. Germline assignment: CDR1 DFQATT and CDR2 SNEGSKA (reference sequence). As DNA, the CDR3 is TGCAGTGCTAGAGACAACCGGGGGGGCTTGGGTCAGCCCCAGCATTTT. Protein: CSARDNRGGLGQPQHF.

This clonotype was observed many times. V usage is TRBV6-2 or TRBV6-3 and J usage is TRBJ2-1; tentative D call: TRBD2 (5 bases). Trimming took 5 bases from V and 7 from J, leaving 9 bases between them. The CDR3 runs 12 residues. The V gene's germline CDR1 is MNHEY and CDR2 SVGEGT. CDR3 in amino acids: CASSGGGNEQFF. The CDR3 DNA reads TGTGCCAGCAGTGGTGGCGGGAATGAGCAGTTCTTC.

This clonotype was seen a single time. This could be a read error, since a much larger clone is one nucleotide away. This chain joins TRBV3-1 and TRBJ2-1; D might be TRBD1 (5 bases). The CDR3 has 13 amino acids. The germline V gene has CDR1 LGHDT and CDR2 YNNKEL (reference sequence). Trimming left V 4 bases short and J 6 bases short, with 10 bases between. The DNA for the CDR3 is TGTGCCAGCAGCCGAGTGGGGCGCAATGAGCAGTTCTTC. Its translation: CASSRVGRNEQFF.

The table lists this clonotype with many counts. The V call is TRBV29-1, the J call TRBJ2-7; TRBD1 is a possible D gene (7 bases). The CDR3 has 14 amino acids. Trimming shortened V by 8 bases and J by 5 bases, and 22 bases separated the two germline ends. From germline, CDR1 is SQVTM and CDR2 ANQGSEA. CDR3 residues: CSSPPGDSPHEQYF. In nucleotides, the CDR3 is TGCAGCTCTCCCCCGGGGGACAGCCCCCACGAGCAGTACTTC.

This clonotype was observed once. A single base separates this from a much larger clone, so it may be a read error. V usage is TRBV20-1 and J usage is TRBJ2-5; the D call may be TRBD1 or TRBD2 (5 bases each). In germline, CDR1 is DFQATT, CDR2 SNEGSKA (reference sequence). This CDR3 has 12 residues. This CDR3 is CSARWDQKTQYF. In DNA form, the CDR3 reads TGCAGTGCTAGATGGGACCAAAAGACCCAGTACTTC.

This clonotype was detected ten times or more. J is TRBJ2-1 and V is TRBV5-1; tentative D call: TRBD2 (6 bases). Germline V CDR1 and CDR2: SGHRS, YFSETQ. V was pared by 3 bases and J by 5 bases, with 18 bases between. CDR3 length: 16 amino acids. The CDR3 DNA is TGCGCCAGCAGCTCCCGGGACTTGGGTCTCCACAATGAGCAGTTCTTC. This sequence encodes CASSSRDLGLHNEQFF.

This clonotype was detected ten times or more. The chain couples TRBV3-1 to TRBJ2-2, with 7 bases lining up with TRBD1. Germline CDR1 LGHDT, CDR2 YNNKEL (reference sequence). This CDR3 comprises 16 residues. Losses at the gene ends were 6 bases for V and 2 bases for J; bases not matched to a gene: 9. The CDR3 nucleotides read TGTGCCAGCAGTTACCAGACAGGGCCCAACACCGGGGAGCTGTTTTTT. It encodes CASSYQTGPNTGELFF.